The subject of this entry is one T cell receptor beta chain. Trimming shortened V by 0 bases and J by 0 bases, and 8 bases separated the two germline ends. CDR1 LGHNA and CDR2 YSLEER come from the germline V gene. This CDR3 spans 15 amino acids. This entry belongs to a study of OX40 agonist ivuxolimab in advanced cancers. TCRdb's table, derived via immunoSEQ multiplex PCR, lists solely in-frame clones and lacks some. The sample contains some 130,000 clones, less than 95% of which appear only once. The sequence came from an adult with an advanced solid tumor such as melanoma, head and neck, liver or kidney cancer. The starting material was CD4+ or CD8+ T cells sorted from blood, obtained in a trial of the OX40 agonist ivuxolimab. This chain joins TRBV4-3 and TRBJ1-1; no reliable D call. The CDR3 loop reads CASSQEPDLNTEAFF. The CDR3 DNA follows: TGCGCCAGCAGCCAAGAGCCGGATTTGAACACTGAAGCTTTCTTT.